The 24 T cell receptor beta chains in this list originate from one sample, sequenced in a study of CD4 T cell repertoires in COVID-19. The memory T cells were sequenced right after ex vivo isolation, without culture. The data were produced by immunoSEQ multiplex PCR, yet TCRdb's version contains in-frame clones alone and is incomplete. The sample includes around 23,000 clones, more than 85% of them seen just once. The specimen was circulating follicular helper CD4+ T cells (cTfh) from blood, collected before the COVID-19 pandemic. The source is a human donor who had COVID-19.

This clone was detected once. This chain connects TRBV9 to TRBJ2-1; 10 positions match TRBD1. V was clipped by 0 bases and J by 3 bases; unmatched bases: 0. Germline CDR1 is SGDLS and CDR2 is YYNGEE. The CDR3 consists of 15 residues. CDR3 in DNA: TGTGCCAGCAGCGTAGGGACAGGGGGCTACAATGAGCAGTTCTTC. This sequence encodes CASSVGTGGYNEQFF.

This clone was observed once. The gene calls are TRBV2 and TRBJ2-5, with TRBD2 matching 11 bases. The CDR3 is made up of 15 amino acids. CDR1 and CDR2 (germline): SNHLY, FYNNEI. V was clipped by 6 bases and J by 5 bases; unmatched bases: 8. The CDR3, as DNA: TGTGCCAGCAGGTCCGGGACTAGCGGTCGGGAGACCCAGTACTTC. Amino acid sequence: CASRSGTSGRETQYF.

V gene TRBV11-2 combines with J gene TRBJ1-1; no firm D call. The CDR3 length is 13 residues. CDR1 and CDR2 (germline): SGHAT, FQNNGV. Trimming cost V 1 base and J 8 bases, with 11 bases left between them. The CDR3, as DNA: TGTGCCAGCAGCTTAGTTTGGCAGTCCGAAGCTTTCTTT. Translating it yields CASSLVWQSEAFF. The full variable domain, rest sourced from reference TRBV11-2 and TRBJ1-1, is EAGVAQSPRYKIIEKRQSVAFWCNPISGHATLYWYQQILGQGPKLLIQFQNNGVVDDSQLPKDRFSAERLKGVDSTLKIQPAKLEDSAVYLCASSLVWQSEAFFGQGTRLTVV.

This rearrangement joins TRBV2 to TRBJ2-5, with a possible D match to TRBD1 (5 bases). The germline V gene has CDR1 SNHLY and CDR2 FYNNEI. Trimming shortened V by 3 bases and J by 4 bases, and 12 bases separated the two germline ends. The CDR3 sequence is 14 residues long. The CDR3 loop reads CASSDRAFLETQYF. CDR3 nucleotides: TGTGCCAGCAGTGACAGGGCCTTTTTAGAGACCCAGTACTTC.

The chain is built from TRBV2 and TRBJ2-3; D is possibly TRBD1 (6 bases). The CDR3 spans 12 residues. The V end lost 4 bases, the J end lost 11 bases, and 13 bases lay between the germline ends. CDR1 is SNHLY, CDR2 FYNNEI, per germline. In nucleotides, the CDR3 is TGTGCCAGCAGTGTAGGGCAGGGGATGCAGTATTTT. Protein sequence: CASSVGQGMQYF.

The genes are TRBV10-3 and TRBJ2-5, with TRBD2 matching 12 bases. This CDR3 contains 15 residues. V was clipped by 6 bases and J by 4 bases; unmatched bases: 6. CDR1 and CDR2 from the germline V gene are ENHRY and SYGVKD. The CDR3 region has the DNA TGTGCCATCAGACCTAGCGGGGGGGCGGGAGAGACCCAGTACTTC. Translated, it gives CAIRPSGGAGETQYF.

The chain links TRBV28 to TRBJ2-7; tentative D call: TRBD1 (6 bases). The V gene lost 6 bases and the J gene lost 6 bases, with 21 bases spanning the gap. Germline lookup yields CDR1 MDHEN and CDR2 SYDVKM. This CDR3 has 15 amino acids. The CDR3 is CASSLSTGSFAEQYF. The CDR3 coding sequence is TGTGCCAGCAGCCTCTCGACAGGTAGTTTTGCCGAGCAGTACTTC.

This chain uses TRBV5-5 with TRBJ1-1; D not certain. Germline V gene sequence: CDR1 SGHKS, CDR2 YYEKEE (reference sequence). The ends were cut back, 0 bases at V and 4 bases at J, with 7 bases in the middle. The CDR3 extends over 13 amino acids. The CDR3 region is CASSLELFTEAFF. The CDR3 DNA reads as TGTGCCAGCAGCTTGGAACTTTTCACTGAAGCTTTCTTT.

The CDR3 region has the DNA TGTGCCAGCAGTTTCGGGGGTCTGATGAACACTGAAGCTTTCTTT. Translation gives CASSFGGLMNTEAFF. This chain joins TRBV6-5 and TRBJ1-1, with D perhaps matching TRBD1 (5 bases). With 4 bases removed from V and 0 bases from J, the gap between germline ends came to 12 bases. CDR1 is MNHEY, CDR2 SVGAGI, per germline. This CDR3 has 15 residues.

V usage is TRBV5-1 and J usage is TRBJ2-7, with 10 bases aligning to TRBD2. The CDR3 length is 17 residues. CDR1 and CDR2 from the germline V gene are SGHRS and YFSETQ. J was trimmed by 7 bases and V by 0 bases; bases with no gene match: 13. The CDR3 loop reads CASSLVLAGDSPTEQYF. CDR3 DNA: TGCGCCAGCAGCTTGGTTCTAGCGGGGGACTCCCCTACGGAGCAGTACTTC. Looking up the rest from reference TRBV5-1 and TRBJ2-7 gives the full variable domain: KAGVTQTPRYLIKTRGQQVTLSCSPISGHRSVSWYQQTPGQGLQFLFEYFSETQRNKGNFPGRFSGRQFSNSRSEMNVSTLELGDSALYLCASSLVLAGDSPTEQYFGPGTRLTVT.

This rearrangement joins TRBV14 to TRBJ1-1; TRBD1 matches at 10 bases. From germline, CDR1 is SGHDN and CDR2 FVKESK. The trim removed 2 bases at V and 1 base at J, leaving 7 bases unmatched. The length of the CDR3 is 17 residues. The CDR3 bases are TGTGCCAGCAGCCAATGGGGACAGGGGAGGGGGAACACTGAAGCTTTCTTT. It codes for CASSQWGQGRGNTEAFF.

This clone was seen only once. The J gene is TRBJ2-5, the V gene TRBV2, with D perhaps TRBD1 (5 bases). The CDR3 is 14 amino acids. CDR1 SNHLY and CDR2 FYNNEI come from the germline V gene. V was trimmed by 11 bases and J by 2 bases, leaving 18 bases between them. CDR3 sequence: CACSLRVGQETQYF. Written as DNA, the CDR3 is TGTGCCTGCTCCCTCAGGGTAGGGCAAGAGACCCAGTACTTC. The full variable domain, rest sourced from reference TRBV2 and TRBJ2-5, is EPEVTQTPSHQVTQMGQEVILRCVPISNHLYFYWYRQILGQKVEFLVSFYNNEISEKSEIFDDQFSVERPDGSNFTLKIRSTKLEDSAMYFCACSLRVGQETQYFGPGTRLLVL.

The CDR3 DNA sequence: TGCGCCAGCAGCCCCCGGGACATCAGAGAGTCACCCCTCCACTTT. Amino acids: CASSPRDIRESPLHF. The rearrangement uses TRBV5-1 and TRBJ1-6, with a tentative D call TRBD1 (6 bases). Germline loops: CDR1 SGHRS, CDR2 YFSETQ. Trimming took off 4 bases at V and 10 bases at J, with 18 bases between the two ends. The CDR3 is 15 amino acids.

This clone appeared a single time. The V gene is TRBV2, the J gene TRBJ1-5; the match to TRBD1 covers 7 bases. CDR1 SNHLY and CDR2 FYNNEI come from the germline V gene. The length of the CDR3 is 15 residues. Trimming at V came to 1 base and at J to 6 bases, leaving 6 bases not matched to a gene. The CDR3 DNA follows: TGTGCCAGCAGTGAAGACAGGGGATTGGGTCAGCCCCAGCATTTT. It specifies CASSEDRGLGQPQHF.

The V and J genes are TRBV19 and TRBJ2-7, with D tentatively TRBD1 (6 bases). Deletions cut 8 bases from V and 2 bases from J, with 22 bases between. The CDR3 is 16 residues long. Looked up from germline, CDR1 is LNHDA and CDR2 is SQIVND (reference sequence). The CDR3: CASARQGFGSAYEQYF. CDR3 in DNA: TGTGCCAGTGCTCGGCAGGGGTTTGGTTCGGCCTACGAGCAGTACTTC.

This clone has only a few counts. As DNA, the CDR3 is TGTGCCAGCTCACCGGGGCAGGGTCAAGAGACCCAGTACTTC. It specifies CASSPGQGQETQYF. The V call is TRBV18, the J call TRBJ2-5, with a possible D match to TRBD1 (5 bases). The CDR3 extends over 14 amino acids. Looked up from germline, CDR1 is KGHSH and CDR2 is LQKENI. The V and J ends lost 3 bases and 2 bases respectively, with 10 bases between them.

J is TRBJ1-3 and V is TRBV11-2, with D unclear. The germline V and J ends were trimmed by 1 base and 2 bases, with 15 bases remaining between them. The CDR3 extends over 17 amino acids. The germline V gene encodes CDR1 SGHAT and CDR2 FQNNGV. CDR3: CASSLGFGPGTGNTIYF. Here the CDR3 DNA reads TGTGCCAGCAGCTTAGGGTTCGGCCCGGGGACTGGAAACACCATATATTTT.

The chain joins TRBV5-8 to TRBJ1-2; a possible D gene is TRBD1 (6 bases). There are 15 residues in the CDR3. V lost 2 bases to trimming and J lost 5 bases, with 16 bases between them. CDR1 SGHTS and CDR2 YDEGEE come from the germline V gene. The CDR3 nucleotides read TGTGCCAGCAGCTTTAGACAGGTTAGGGTATATGGCTACACCTTC. Encoded protein: CASSFRQVRVYGYTF.

The chain links TRBV28 to TRBJ2-5, with TRBD1 matching 12 bases. Germline V gene data show CDR1 as MDHEN and CDR2 as SYDVKM. J lost 4 bases, V lost 5 bases, and 5 bases had no gene match. CDR3 size: 15 residues. The CDR3 region is CASSLGTGGVETQYF. CDR3 bases: TGTGCCAGCAGTCTCGGGACAGGGGGCGTAGAGACCCAGTACTTC.

The chain uses TRBV6-6 and TRBJ1-1, with D unclear. Germline V gene lookup returns CDR1 MNHNY and CDR2 SVGAGI (reference sequence). CDR3 length: 14 residues. V shed 7 bases and J shed 3 bases, with 15 bases lying between them. Here the CDR3 reads CASNPEAGHTEAFF. DNA for the CDR3: TGTGCCAGCAACCCCGAGGCGGGTCACACTGAAGCTTTCTTT.

The chain couples TRBV6-4 to TRBJ1-2, with 10 bases aligning to TRBD1. The CDR3 contains 14 residues. The germline gives CDR1 MRHNA, CDR2 SNTAGT. Losses at the gene ends were 5 bases for V and 4 bases for J; bases not matched to a gene: 4. The CDR3 DNA is TGTGCCAGCAGTCCGAGGACAGGGGGCTATGGCTACACCTTC. Translated: CASSPRTGGYGYTF.

This chain links TRBV5-1 with TRBJ2-2, with D unclear. Trimming shortened V by 1 base and J by 4 bases, and 14 bases separated the two germline ends. Germline V CDR1 and CDR2: SGHRS, YFSETQ. The CDR3 totals 16 residues. The CDR3 here is CASSLWPSLVTGELFF. CDR3 sequence (DNA): TGCGCCAGCAGCTTGTGGCCTAGTTTGGTCACCGGGGAGCTGTTTTTT.

The chain is built from TRBV18 and TRBJ1-1, with 9 bases lining up with TRBD1. Unmatched junction bases numbered 7, after V lost 3 bases and J lost 5 bases. CDR3 size: 15 residues. CDR1 is KGHSH and CDR2 is LQKENI in the germline V gene. CDR3 loop: CASSPGQGRGTEAFF. In DNA form, the CDR3 reads TGTGCCAGCTCACCGGGACAGGGTAGGGGGACTGAAGCTTTCTTT.

The chain has TRBV4-1 and TRBJ1-6, with D possibly TRBD1 on 6 matching bases. The CDR3 runs 17 residues. CDR1 and CDR2 from the germline V gene are MGHRA and YSYEKL. Trimming stripped 2 bases from V and 6 bases from J, with 17 bases between. CDR3 in amino acids: CASSQSSARDINSPLHF. The CDR3 nucleotides are TGCGCCAGCAGCCAATCCTCTGCCCGGGACATTAATTCACCCCTCCACTTT.